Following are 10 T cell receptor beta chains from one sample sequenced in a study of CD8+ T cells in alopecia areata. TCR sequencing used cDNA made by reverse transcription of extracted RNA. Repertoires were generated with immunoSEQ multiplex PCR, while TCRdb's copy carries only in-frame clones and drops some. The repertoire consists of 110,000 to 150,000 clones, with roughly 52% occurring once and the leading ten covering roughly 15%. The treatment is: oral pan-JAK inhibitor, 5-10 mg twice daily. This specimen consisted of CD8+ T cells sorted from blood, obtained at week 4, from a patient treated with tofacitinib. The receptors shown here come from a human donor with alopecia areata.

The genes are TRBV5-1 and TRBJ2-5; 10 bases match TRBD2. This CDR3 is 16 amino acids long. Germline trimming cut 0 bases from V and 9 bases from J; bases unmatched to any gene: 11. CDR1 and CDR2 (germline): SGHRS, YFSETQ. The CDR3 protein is CASSLAVLAGSGAQYF. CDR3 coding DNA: TGCGCCAGCAGCTTGGCTGTACTAGCGGGGTCAGGGGCCCAGTACTTC.

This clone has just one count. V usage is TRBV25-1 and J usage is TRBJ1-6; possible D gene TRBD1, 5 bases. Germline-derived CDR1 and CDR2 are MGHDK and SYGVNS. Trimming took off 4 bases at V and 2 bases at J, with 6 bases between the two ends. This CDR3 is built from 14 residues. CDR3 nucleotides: TGTGCCAGCAGTGGACAGACCTATAATTCACCCCTCCACTTT. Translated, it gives CASSGQTYNSPLHF.

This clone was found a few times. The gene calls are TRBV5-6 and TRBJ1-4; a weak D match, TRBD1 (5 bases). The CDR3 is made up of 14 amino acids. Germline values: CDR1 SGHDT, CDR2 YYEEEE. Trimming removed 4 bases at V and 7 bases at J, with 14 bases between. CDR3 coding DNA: TGTGCCAGCAGCGTGGGGGTAGTGGCTGAAAAACTGTTTTTT. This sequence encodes CASSVGVVAEKLFF.

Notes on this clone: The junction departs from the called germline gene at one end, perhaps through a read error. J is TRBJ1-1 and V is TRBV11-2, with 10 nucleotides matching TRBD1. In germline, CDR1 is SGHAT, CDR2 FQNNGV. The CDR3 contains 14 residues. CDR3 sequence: CASILTGGAELLSF. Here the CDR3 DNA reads TGTGCCAGCATCTTGACAGGGGGCGCGGAACTGCTGTCCTTT.

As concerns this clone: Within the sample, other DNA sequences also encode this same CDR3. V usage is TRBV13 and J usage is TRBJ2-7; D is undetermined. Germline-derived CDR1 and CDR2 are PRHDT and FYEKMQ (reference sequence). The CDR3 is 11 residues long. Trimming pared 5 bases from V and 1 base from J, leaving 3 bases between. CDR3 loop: CASSISYEQYF. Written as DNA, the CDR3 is TGTGCCAGCAGCATTTCCTACGAGCAGTACTTC.

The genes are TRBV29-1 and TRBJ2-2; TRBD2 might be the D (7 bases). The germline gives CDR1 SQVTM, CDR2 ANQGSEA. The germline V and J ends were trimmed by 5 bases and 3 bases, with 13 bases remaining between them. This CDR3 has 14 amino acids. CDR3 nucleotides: TGCAGCGTTCTGGGGGGGCGAGACACCGGGGAGCTGTTTTTT. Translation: CSVLGGRDTGELFF.

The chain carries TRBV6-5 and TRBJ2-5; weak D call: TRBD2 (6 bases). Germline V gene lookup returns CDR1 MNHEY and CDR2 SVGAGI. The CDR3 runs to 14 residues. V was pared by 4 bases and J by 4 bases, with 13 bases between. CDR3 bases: TGTGCCAGCAGTTTCGTGGGGGGATCAGAGACCCAGTACTTC. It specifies CASSFVGGSETQYF.

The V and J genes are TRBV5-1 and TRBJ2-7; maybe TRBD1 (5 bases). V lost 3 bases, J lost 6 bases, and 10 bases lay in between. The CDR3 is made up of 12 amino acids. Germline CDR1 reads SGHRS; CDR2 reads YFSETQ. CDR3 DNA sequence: TGCGCCAGCAGCTCTGACAGTCCCGAGCAGTACTTC. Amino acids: CASSSDSPEQYF.

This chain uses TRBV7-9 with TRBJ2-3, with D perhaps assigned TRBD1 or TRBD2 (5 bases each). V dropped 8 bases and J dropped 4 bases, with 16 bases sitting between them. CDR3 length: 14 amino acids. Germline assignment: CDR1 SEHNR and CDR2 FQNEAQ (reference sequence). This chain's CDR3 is CASERGDRPDTQYF. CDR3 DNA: TGTGCCAGCGAACGAGGGGATAGGCCAGATACGCAGTATTTT.

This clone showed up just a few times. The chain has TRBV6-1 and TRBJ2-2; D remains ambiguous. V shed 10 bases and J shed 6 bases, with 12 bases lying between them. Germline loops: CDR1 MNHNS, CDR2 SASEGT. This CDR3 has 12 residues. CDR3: CATWVGAGELFF. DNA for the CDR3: TGTGCCACCTGGGTTGGGGCCGGGGAGCTGTTTTTT.